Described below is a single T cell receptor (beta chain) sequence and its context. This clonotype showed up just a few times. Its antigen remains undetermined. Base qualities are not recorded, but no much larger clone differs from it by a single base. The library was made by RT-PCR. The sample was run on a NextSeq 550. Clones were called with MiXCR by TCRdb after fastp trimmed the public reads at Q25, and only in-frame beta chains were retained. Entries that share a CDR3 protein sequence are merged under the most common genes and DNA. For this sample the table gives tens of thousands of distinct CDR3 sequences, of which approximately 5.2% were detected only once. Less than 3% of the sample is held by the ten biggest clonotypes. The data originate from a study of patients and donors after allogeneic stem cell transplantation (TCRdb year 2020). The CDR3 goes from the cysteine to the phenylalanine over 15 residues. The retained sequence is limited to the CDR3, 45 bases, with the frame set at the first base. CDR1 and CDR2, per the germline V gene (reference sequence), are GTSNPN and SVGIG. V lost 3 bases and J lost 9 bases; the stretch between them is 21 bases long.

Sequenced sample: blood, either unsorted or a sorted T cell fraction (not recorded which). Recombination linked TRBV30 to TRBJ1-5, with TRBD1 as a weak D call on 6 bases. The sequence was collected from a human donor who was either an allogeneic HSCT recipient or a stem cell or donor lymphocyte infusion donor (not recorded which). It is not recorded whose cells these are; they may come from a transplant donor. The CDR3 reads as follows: CAWSAPRGPSSPQHF. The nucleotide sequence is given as TGTGCCTGGAGCGCCCCTCGGGGGCCCTCGTCGCCCCAGCATTTT.